One T cell receptor (beta chain) is described in this entry. Which antigen it targets is not known. No per-base quality is available; no much larger clone lies one base away. The data belong to a study of cytomegalovirus exposure and HLA in healthy donors (dated by TCRdb to 2015 to 2018). For the wider study: An earlier analysis of some 600 of the donors reported 276 Gb of sequence data and around 110 million unique TCR beta sequences obtained from around 190 million T cells. Along with the approximately 650-subject first cohort, a separate validation cohort of over a hundred different subjects was used. An earlier analysis of fewer than 750 of the donors used high-throughput TCR beta sequencing to judge whether each TCR beta V gene segment behaved as functional or pseudogenic. Five DR-DQ haplotypes were handled as single units for association and clustering because linkage in the cohort was strong. Every repertoire in the discovery cohort had been generated on one and the same sequencing platform. The study combined high-throughput TCR immunosequencing, statistical association of individual TCRs with disease status, and machine learning to predict cytomegalovirus infection status. HLA typing covered class I and class II loci at four-digit resolution. Donor age, sex, ethnicity and CMV serostatus were collected together with the repertoire data. Using immunosequencing, the study profiled T cell repertoires from 666 subjects and related those repertoires to cytomegalovirus serostatus. The genetic ancestry cluster associated with self-reported Caucasian donors included roughly four fifths of the roughly 360 genotyped donors. Among almost 400 genotyped donors of the cohort, an average of around 240,000 unique TCR beta nucleotide sequences were sequenced per donor, around 20% of them non-productive. In the later analysis, no new phenotypic data were used to find candidate immune exposures; instead, reliance was placed on TCR beta sequences and their occurrence across donors. Roughly 300 gigabases of sequencing data and 70 million to 85 million unique TCR sequences were included in an early release covering 550 to 800 HLA-typed donors. The study aimed to test whether cataloging public T cell receptors could reveal signatures of past pathogen exposure. A later genetic analysis used genome-wide SNP genotypes for about three fifths of the 666 donors, treating that subset as a discovery cohort. Typing coverage varied by locus: 629-630 donors for A, B, C, DRB1 and DQB1; more than 500 for DQA1; about 570 for DPA1; 450 to 480 for DPB1. In a later analysis, previously published TCR beta repertoires from 670 or so donors were re-analyzed and high-resolution HLA genotyping was added so that TCR occurrence patterns could be studied. Overall study outcomes, separate from this receptor: In vitro tests confirmed that three of the cytomegalovirus-associated TCR beta chains recognize cytomegalovirus antigens. In an earlier analysis of approximately 590 of the donors, most TCR beta V segments appeared in productive rearrangements about 87% or about 30% of the time, broadly matching IMGT annotations. Because HLA typing was unavailable for some donors at each locus, only the typed subset was used in association tests. When HLA alleles, especially DR and DQ, strongly co-occurred, TCR associations were difficult to assign to individual alleles. In this cohort, only TCR beta chains were sequenced, and detectable features were limited by the absence of alpha or paired-chain data. The study listed 150 to 200 TCR beta chains as associated with cytomegalovirus. In a later genetic analysis, a missense DCLRE1C variant was associated with V-gene and J-gene trimming of TCR beta chains, and the association was replicated in an independent cohort. According to a later analysis, TCR association rates differed among HLA loci, with DRB1 alleles showing the most associated TCRs and HLA-C alleles showing the fewest. Across donors, most TCR sequences were observed very rarely, whereas some public TCRs were present in many individuals. The authors suggested that the approach could potentially be extended to other disease states and immunological phenotypes. A cluster of highly shared sequence variants was judged likely to be a technical artifact of the sequencing pipeline. The classifier was reported to diagnose cytomegalovirus status with high specificity and sensitivity in both the original cohort and the validation cohort. Most CMV-associated TCR beta chains appeared to be HLA-restricted in a later analysis, and the HLA associations seemed to be driven largely by CMV exposure. Several of the top co-occurrence clusters appeared to be linked to parvovirus B19, influenza, CMV and Epstein-Barr virus, according to a later analysis. For the cohort, immune exposure information was limited to CMV serostatus. Linkage disequilibrium might explain the correlated functional status among segregating V segments, but an unknown experimental factor could not be excluded. In a later analysis, HLA-associated TCR beta chains showed more clonal expansion and lower generation probabilities than non-associated chains that were equally common. The earlier analysis of approximately 560 of the donors excluded roughly 17 rarely observed V segments, including chromosome 9 orphons, because counts were too low. Some IMGT-functional V segments, including TRBV6-2 and TRBV6-3, could not be told apart with the 87-base-pair reads, so those segments were excluded. A further reported finding was that TCR beta sequences accurately predicted the HLA-A and HLA-B alleles for most subjects in the first cohort. Presence/absence analyses assumed roughly uniform sequencing depth across donors, an assumption that may not hold. Specific HLA alleles were associated with 15,000 to 20,000 TCR beta sequences at a false discovery rate of 0.05 in a later analysis. A later genetic analysis reported fewer N-insertions in productive TCRs among donors in an Asian-associated ancestry cluster than the approximately 700-donor mean.

The cohort consisted of some 730 healthy bone marrow donors. At the time of sampling, every cohort member was nominally healthy, though immune exposures that went unrecorded were likely present. The donor tested CMV seropositive, placing the donor among the 250 to 350 seropositive members of the cohort. Every donor gave a peripheral blood sample, and the peripheral blood mononuclear cells from that sample were used for TCR beta sequencing. The Qiagen DNeasy Blood Extraction Kit was used to extract genomic DNA from the blood cell samples. Inclusive of the bounding cysteine and phenylalanine, the CDR3 is 15 residues long. Just the 45-base CDR3 DNA is kept, in frame starting at base 1. The germline V gene sets CDR1 to MNHNS and CDR2 to SASEGT. V lost 3 bases and J lost 4 bases, and the count of bases not matched to a germline gene is 5. Library prep was done by the immunoSEQ multiplex PCR assay. The multiplex PCR relied on a mix of 60 forward primers for TCR Vbeta segments and 13 reverse primers for TCR Jbeta segments. Amplification of the CDR3 region of rearranged TCR beta genes was performed with a multiplex PCR assay on genomic DNA. Amplified TCR beta libraries were sequenced as 87-base-pair reads on the Illumina HiSeq System. The original methods were these. In a later analysis, tens of millions of unique TCR beta chains were counted across the approximately 620 repertoires, and approximately 9.9 million of these chains were shared by at least two donors. To remove PCR and sequencing errors, raw reads were error-corrected and collapsed into unique sequences using a nearest-neighbor algorithm that merged closely related sequences. CDR3 sequences were aligned to IMGT reference sequences to assign V, D and J gene segments. For a sequence to be retained, at least a six-nucleotide match to both a V gene segment and a J gene segment was required. A rearrangement was called productive if the CDR3 had no stop codons and remained in frame with V and J, and every other rearrangement was called non-productive. Following IMGT convention, CDR3 was defined as the stretch from the second conserved V-encoded cysteine up to the conserved J-encoded phenylalanine. The earlier analysis of some 600 of the donors excluded sequences that lacked an unambiguous match to a single V gene segment. In an earlier analysis of 587 of the donors, V segments were called functional above 56.7% productive rearrangements and were called segregating when the between-donor standard deviation exceeded 5%. A statistical classification framework was built to diagnose cytomegalovirus status from the catalog of TCR beta chain sequences. A later analysis assigned V and J genes by comparing TCR nucleotide sequences with IMGT/GENE-DB human TR gene sequences. Using the TCRdist pipeline, a later analysis assigned CDR3 sequences along with most-parsimonious VDJ recombination scenarios. In a later analysis, every TCR beta chain was defined by the combination of its CDR3 amino acid sequence and its V-gene family, and reads without a unique V-gene family were dropped. A later analysis removed 600 or so highly shared, low-generation-probability nucleotide sequences to deal with suspected cross-contamination and a sequencing artifact. In a later analysis, a clonal expansion index for each public chain was calculated from normalized within-repertoire ranks of inferred template counts. In a later analysis, generation probabilities were computed with a VDJ recombination model fitted to out-of-frame rearrangements, and the resulting probabilities were checked against IGoR. In a later analysis, TCR-TCR, TCR-HLA and TCR-CMV co-occurrence was scored with hypergeometric tests, and a repertoire-size bias correction was applied to TCR pairs. In a later analysis, false discovery rates were estimated by permuting HLA or CMV assignments 20 times. A later analysis grouped co-occurring TCRs with DBSCAN, adding TCRdist sequence similarity when clustering within HLA-allele-positive subsets. Co-occurrence clustering excluded repertoires with fewer than 30,000 or more than 120,000 public chains, plus five with anomalous nucleotide sharing. Entries here come from immuneACCESS through TCRdb and include only in-frame sequences with V and J called. Some clones fail to appear in such tables; in the studies checked, an unresolved V gene covers under half of the shortfall, and the cause of the remainder is unknown. The V and J calls and the clone size are those of that table, but D and trimming were determined from the DNA. The sample data list over 150,000 clones, and 70% to 75% of these were observed just once. 3% to 3.5% of the sample is in the top ten clones.

The source material was PBMCs. The receptor comes from a woman in her twenties or thirties in good health and CMV-seropositive. The V and J segments used are TRBV6-1 and TRBJ2-1; a stretch of 8 junction bases matches TRBD2. CDR3 reads: CASSEETSVYNEQFF. The sequenced DNA is TGTGCCAGCAGTGAGGAGACTAGCGTATACAATGAGCAGTTCTTC.